The T cell receptor (beta chain) described here comes from a study of blood T cell repertoires in COVID-19. Assay used: immunoSEQ multiplex PCR; TCRdb lists only in-frame clones, some missing. Counted here are 110,000 to 150,000 clones, approximately 90% occurring once; the ten biggest clones make up less than 5.5%. Trimming cost V 6 bases and J 7 bases, with 18 bases left between them. The length of the CDR3 is 14 residues. Germline CDR1 and CDR2: MDHEN and SYDVKM. This chain links TRBV28 with TRBJ1-1; D not certain. The sample comprised PBMCs or T cells enriched from blood (not recorded which). This receptor was taken from a man in his forties or fifties who had recovered from COVID-19. The CDR3 sequence: CASSQSRSQNEAFF. CDR3 bases: TGTGCCAGCAGCCAATCACGGAGCCAGAATGAAGCTTTCTTT.